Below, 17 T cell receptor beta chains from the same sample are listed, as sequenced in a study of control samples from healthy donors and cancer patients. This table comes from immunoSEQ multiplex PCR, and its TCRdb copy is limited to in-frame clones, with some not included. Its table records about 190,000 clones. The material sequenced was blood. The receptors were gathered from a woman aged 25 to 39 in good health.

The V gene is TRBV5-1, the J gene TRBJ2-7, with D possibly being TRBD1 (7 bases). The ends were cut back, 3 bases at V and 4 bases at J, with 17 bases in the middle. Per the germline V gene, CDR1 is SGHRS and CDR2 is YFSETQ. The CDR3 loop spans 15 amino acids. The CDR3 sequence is CASSWGGDSAYEQYF. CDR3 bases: TGCGCCAGCAGCTGGGGCGGGGACAGTGCGTACGAGCAGTACTTC.

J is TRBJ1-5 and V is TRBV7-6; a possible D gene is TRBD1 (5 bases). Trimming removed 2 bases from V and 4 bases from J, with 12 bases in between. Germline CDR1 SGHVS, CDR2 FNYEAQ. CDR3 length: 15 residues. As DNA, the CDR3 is TGTGCCAGCAGCTTAACTAGGGGCGGGAATCAGCCCCAGCATTTT. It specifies CASSLTRGGNQPQHF.

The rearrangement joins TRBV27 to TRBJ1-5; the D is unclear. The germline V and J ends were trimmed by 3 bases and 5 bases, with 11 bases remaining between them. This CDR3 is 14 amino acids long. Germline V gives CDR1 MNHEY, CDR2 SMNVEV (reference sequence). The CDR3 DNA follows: TGTGCCAGCAGTTTCGCTGGGCGGGATCAGCCCCAGCATTTT. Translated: CASSFAGRDQPQHF.

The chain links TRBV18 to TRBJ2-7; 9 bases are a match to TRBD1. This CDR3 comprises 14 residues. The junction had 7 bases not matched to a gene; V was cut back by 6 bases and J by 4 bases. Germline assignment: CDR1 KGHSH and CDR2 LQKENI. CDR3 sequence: CASSLRQGVYEQYF. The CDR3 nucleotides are TGTGCCAGCTCCCTCAGACAGGGGGTATACGAGCAGTACTTC. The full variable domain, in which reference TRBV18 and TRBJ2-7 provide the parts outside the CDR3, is NAGVMQNPRHLVRRRGQEARLRCSPMKGHSHVYWYRQLPEEGLKFMVYLQKENIIDESGMPKERFSAEFPKEGPSILRIQQVVRGDSAAYFCASSLRQGVYEQYFGPGTRLTVT.

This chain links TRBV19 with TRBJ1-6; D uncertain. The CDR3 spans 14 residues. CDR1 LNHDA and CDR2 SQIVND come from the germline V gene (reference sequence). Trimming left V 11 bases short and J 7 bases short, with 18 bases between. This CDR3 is CAAKGWARNSPLHF. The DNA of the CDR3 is TGTGCCGCCAAAGGGTGGGCAAGGAATTCACCCCTCCACTTT.

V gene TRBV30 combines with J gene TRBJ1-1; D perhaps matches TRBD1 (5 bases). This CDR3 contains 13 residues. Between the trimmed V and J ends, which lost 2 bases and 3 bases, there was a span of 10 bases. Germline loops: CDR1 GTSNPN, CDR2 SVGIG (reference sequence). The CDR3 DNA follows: TGTGCCTGGAGTTCAGGGCTTTACACTGAAGCTTTCTTT. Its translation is CAWSSGLYTEAFF.

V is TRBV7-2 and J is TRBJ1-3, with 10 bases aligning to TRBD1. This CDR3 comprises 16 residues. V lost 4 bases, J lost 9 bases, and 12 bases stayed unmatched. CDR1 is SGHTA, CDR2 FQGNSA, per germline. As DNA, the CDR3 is TGTGCCAGCAGCTACTTCTCGGGACAGGGGATCGGCACCATATATTTT. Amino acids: CASSYFSGQGIGTIYF.

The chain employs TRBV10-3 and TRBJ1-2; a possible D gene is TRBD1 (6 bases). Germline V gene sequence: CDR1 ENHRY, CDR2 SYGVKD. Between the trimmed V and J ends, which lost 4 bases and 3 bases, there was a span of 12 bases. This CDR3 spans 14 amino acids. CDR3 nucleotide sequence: TGTGCCATCAGTGGTAATTCAGGGGACTATGGCTACACCTTC. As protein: CAISGNSGDYGYTF.

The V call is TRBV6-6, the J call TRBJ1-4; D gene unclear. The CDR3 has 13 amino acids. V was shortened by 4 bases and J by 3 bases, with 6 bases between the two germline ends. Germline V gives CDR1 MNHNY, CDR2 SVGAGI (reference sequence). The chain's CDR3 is CASSSQANEKLFF. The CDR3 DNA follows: TGTGCCAGCAGTTCGCAGGCTAATGAAAAACTGTTTTTT.

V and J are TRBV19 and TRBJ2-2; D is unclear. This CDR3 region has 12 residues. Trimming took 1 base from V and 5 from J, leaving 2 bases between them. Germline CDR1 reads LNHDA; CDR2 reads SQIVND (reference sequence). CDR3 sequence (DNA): TGTGCCAGTAGTATAGGGACCGGGGAGCTGTTTTTT. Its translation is CASSIGTGELFF. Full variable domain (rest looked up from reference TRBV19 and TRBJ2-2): DGGITQSPKYLFRKEGQNVTLSCEQNLNHDAMYWYRQDPGQGLRLIYYSQIVNDFQKGDIAEGYSVSREKKESFPLTVTSAQKNPTAFYLCASSIGTGELFFGEGSRLTVL.

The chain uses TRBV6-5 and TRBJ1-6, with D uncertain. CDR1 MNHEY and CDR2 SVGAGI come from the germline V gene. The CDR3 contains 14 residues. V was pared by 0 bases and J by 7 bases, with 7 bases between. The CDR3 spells CASSYSGENSPLHF. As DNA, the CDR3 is TGTGCCAGCAGTTACTCTGGGGAAAATTCACCCCTCCACTTT.

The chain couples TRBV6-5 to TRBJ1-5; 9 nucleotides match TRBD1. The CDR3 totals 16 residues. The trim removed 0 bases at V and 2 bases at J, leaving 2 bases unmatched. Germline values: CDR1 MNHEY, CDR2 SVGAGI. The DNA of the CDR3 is TGTGCCAGCAGTTACTCGGACAGGGGCCGCAATCAGCCCCAGCATTTT. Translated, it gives CASSYSDRGRNQPQHF.

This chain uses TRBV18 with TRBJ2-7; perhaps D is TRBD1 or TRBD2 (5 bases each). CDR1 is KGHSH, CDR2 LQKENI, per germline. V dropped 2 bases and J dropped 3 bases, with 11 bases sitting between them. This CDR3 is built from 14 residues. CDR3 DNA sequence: TGTGCCAGCTCACCAACTCGGGACCACTACGAGCAGTACTTC. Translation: CASSPTRDHYEQYF.

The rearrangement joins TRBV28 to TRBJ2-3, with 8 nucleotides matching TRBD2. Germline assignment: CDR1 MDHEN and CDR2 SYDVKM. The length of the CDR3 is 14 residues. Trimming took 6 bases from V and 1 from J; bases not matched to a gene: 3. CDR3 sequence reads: CASSGAGGTDTQYF. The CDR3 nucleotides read TGTGCCAGCAGCGGAGCGGGGGGCACAGATACGCAGTATTTT.

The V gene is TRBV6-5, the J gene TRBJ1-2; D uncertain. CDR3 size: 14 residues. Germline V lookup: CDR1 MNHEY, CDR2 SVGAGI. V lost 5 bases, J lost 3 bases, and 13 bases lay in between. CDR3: CASSPPGRHYGYTF. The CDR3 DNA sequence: TGTGCCAGCAGTCCCCCGGGTCGGCACTATGGCTACACCTTC.

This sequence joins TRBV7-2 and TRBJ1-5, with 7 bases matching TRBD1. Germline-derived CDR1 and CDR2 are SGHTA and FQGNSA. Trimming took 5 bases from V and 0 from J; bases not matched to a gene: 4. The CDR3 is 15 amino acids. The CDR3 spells CASSKGQYSNQPQHF. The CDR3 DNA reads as TGTGCCAGCAGCAAGGGACAGTATAGCAATCAGCCCCAGCATTTT.

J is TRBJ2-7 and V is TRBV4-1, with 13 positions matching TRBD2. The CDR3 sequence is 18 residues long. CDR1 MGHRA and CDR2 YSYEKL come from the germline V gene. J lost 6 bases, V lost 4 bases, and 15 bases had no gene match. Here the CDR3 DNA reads TGCGCCAGCAGCCTCTACGATGGACTAGCGGGGGATGCCCTCGAGCAGTACTTC. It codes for CASSLYDGLAGDALEQYF.